The 11 T cell receptor beta chains below all came from one sample that was sequenced in a study of patients and donors after allogeneic stem cell transplantation. A single record per CDR3 protein comes from TCRdb applying MiXCR to the RT-PCR reads. Of more than 850,000 distinct CDR3 sequences in the sample, about 20% were seen once. The source material was blood, either unsorted or a sorted T cell fraction (not recorded which). The receptors were gathered from a human donor who was either an allogeneic HSCT recipient or a stem cell or donor lymphocyte infusion donor (not recorded which). It is not recorded whose cells these are; they may come from a transplant donor.

The chain is built from TRBV12-3 or TRBV12-4 and TRBJ2-7; D not certain. V shed 8 bases and J shed 0 bases, with 14 bases lying between them. The CDR3 consists of 14 residues. The CDR3 protein is CASGRAASSYEQYF. The CDR3 bases are TGTGCCAGCGGTAGGGCGGCTAGCTCCTACGAGCAGTACTTC.

This clonotype has more than one count but fewer than ten. This sequence joins TRBV30 and TRBJ1-1; unclear D gene. V lost 5 bases and J 3 bases, leaving 4 bases between the germline ends. The CDR3 loop spans 10 amino acids. Germline V CDR1 and CDR2: GTSNPN, SVGIG (reference sequence). The CDR3 loop reads CAWQDTEAFF. Here the CDR3 DNA reads TGTGCCTGGCAAGACACTGAAGCTTTCTTT.

This rearrangement joins TRBV18 to TRBJ2-2; 9 bases match TRBD1. This CDR3 comprises 16 residues. Germline-derived CDR1 and CDR2 are KGHSH and LQKENI. With 1 base clipped from V and 5 bases from J, the junction kept 5 bases outside the gene matches. The CDR3 protein is CASSPRTGVGTGELFF. In DNA form, the CDR3 reads TGTGCCAGCTCACCACGGACAGGGGTCGGGACCGGGGAGCTGTTTTTT.

This clonotype appeared a few times. This chain joins TRBV15 and TRBJ2-5; TRBD2 is a possible D gene (5 bases). Trimming pared 3 bases from V and 5 bases from J, leaving 7 bases between. The CDR3 runs 12 residues. Germline V lookup: CDR1 LNHNV, CDR2 YYDKDF (reference sequence). Here the CDR3 DNA reads TGTGCCACCAGCAGTTGGGAGGAGACCCAGTACTTC. Amino acids: CATSSWEETQYF.

This chain links TRBV11-2 with TRBJ2-4; tentative D call: TRBD2 (5 bases). The germline V gene encodes CDR1 SGHAT and CDR2 FQNNGV. This CDR3 is built from 13 residues. V lost 0 bases and J 6 bases, leaving 6 bases between the germline ends. The CDR3, as DNA: TGTGCCAGCAGCTTAGAAGAGGGAAACATTCAGTACTTC. Its protein is CASSLEEGNIQYF.

The chain carries TRBV20-1 and TRBJ2-2; the match to TRBD2 covers 12 bases. Germline lookup yields CDR1 DFQATT and CDR2 SNEGSKA (reference sequence). The length of the CDR3 is 16 residues. After removal of 4 bases from V and 4 bases from J, the junction contained 7 bases not matched to a gene. The CDR3 here is CSAIETSGSPTGELFF. In DNA, the CDR3 is TGCAGTGCTATAGAGACTAGCGGGAGCCCCACCGGGGAGCTGTTTTTT.

J is TRBJ2-2 and V is TRBV6-2 or TRBV6-3; TRBD1 matches at 7 bases. Trimming at V came to 8 bases and at J to 4 bases, leaving 10 bases not matched to a gene. This CDR3 is built from 15 residues. Germline V gene lookup returns CDR1 MNHEY and CDR2 SVGEGT. This CDR3 reads CASERDRVGTGELFF. DNA of the CDR3: TGTGCCAGCGAGAGAGACAGGGTCGGCACCGGGGAGCTGTTTTTT.

This clonotype was counted between two and nine times. The J gene is TRBJ2-2, the V gene TRBV12-3 or TRBV12-4, with 10 bases matching TRBD2. The CDR3 sequence is 19 residues long. Trimming cost V 2 bases and J 3 bases; bases outside gene matches: 12. Here the CDR3 DNA reads TGTGCCAGCAGTTTAAATGGGGAGCGGGGGGGCCCGGACACCGGGGAGCTGTTTTTT. Amino acid sequence: CASSLNGERGGPDTGELFF.

This clonotype was seen at least ten times. The chain is built from TRBV2 and TRBJ1-1; weak D call: TRBD1 (6 bases). The CDR3 spans 14 residues. V was clipped by 5 bases and J by 2 bases, with 12 bases between them. Germline V lookup: CDR1 SNHLY, CDR2 FYNNEI. The CDR3 is CASSRRQVNTEAFF. In DNA form, the CDR3 reads TGTGCCAGCAGTCGTCGACAGGTTAACACTGAAGCTTTCTTT. The variable domain in full, completed from reference TRBV2 and TRBJ1-1, reads EPEVTQTPSHQVTQMGQEVILRCVPISNHLYFYWYRQILGQKVEFLVSFYNNEISEKSEIFDDQFSVERPDGSNFTLKIRSTKLEDSAMYFCASSRRQVNTEAFFGQGTRLTVV.

V and J are TRBV2 and TRBJ2-1; unclear D gene. The CDR3 contains 16 residues. In germline, CDR1 is SNHLY, CDR2 FYNNEI. V was shortened by 0 bases and J by 1 base, with 10 bases between the two germline ends. CDR3 region: CASSEALYGSYNEQFF. Written as DNA, the CDR3 is TGTGCCAGCAGTGAAGCGCTTTACGGTTCCTACAATGAGCAGTTCTTC.

This clonotype was seen more than once but under ten times. The chain uses TRBV15 and TRBJ1-1; D remains unclear. This CDR3 has 15 residues. CDR1 and CDR2 from the germline V gene are LNHNV and YYDKDF (reference sequence). V lost 0 bases, J lost 1 base, and 9 bases lay in between. This CDR3 is CATSRDPEKNTEAFF. CDR3 DNA: TGTGCCACCAGCAGAGATCCAGAAAAGAACACTGAAGCTTTCTTT.